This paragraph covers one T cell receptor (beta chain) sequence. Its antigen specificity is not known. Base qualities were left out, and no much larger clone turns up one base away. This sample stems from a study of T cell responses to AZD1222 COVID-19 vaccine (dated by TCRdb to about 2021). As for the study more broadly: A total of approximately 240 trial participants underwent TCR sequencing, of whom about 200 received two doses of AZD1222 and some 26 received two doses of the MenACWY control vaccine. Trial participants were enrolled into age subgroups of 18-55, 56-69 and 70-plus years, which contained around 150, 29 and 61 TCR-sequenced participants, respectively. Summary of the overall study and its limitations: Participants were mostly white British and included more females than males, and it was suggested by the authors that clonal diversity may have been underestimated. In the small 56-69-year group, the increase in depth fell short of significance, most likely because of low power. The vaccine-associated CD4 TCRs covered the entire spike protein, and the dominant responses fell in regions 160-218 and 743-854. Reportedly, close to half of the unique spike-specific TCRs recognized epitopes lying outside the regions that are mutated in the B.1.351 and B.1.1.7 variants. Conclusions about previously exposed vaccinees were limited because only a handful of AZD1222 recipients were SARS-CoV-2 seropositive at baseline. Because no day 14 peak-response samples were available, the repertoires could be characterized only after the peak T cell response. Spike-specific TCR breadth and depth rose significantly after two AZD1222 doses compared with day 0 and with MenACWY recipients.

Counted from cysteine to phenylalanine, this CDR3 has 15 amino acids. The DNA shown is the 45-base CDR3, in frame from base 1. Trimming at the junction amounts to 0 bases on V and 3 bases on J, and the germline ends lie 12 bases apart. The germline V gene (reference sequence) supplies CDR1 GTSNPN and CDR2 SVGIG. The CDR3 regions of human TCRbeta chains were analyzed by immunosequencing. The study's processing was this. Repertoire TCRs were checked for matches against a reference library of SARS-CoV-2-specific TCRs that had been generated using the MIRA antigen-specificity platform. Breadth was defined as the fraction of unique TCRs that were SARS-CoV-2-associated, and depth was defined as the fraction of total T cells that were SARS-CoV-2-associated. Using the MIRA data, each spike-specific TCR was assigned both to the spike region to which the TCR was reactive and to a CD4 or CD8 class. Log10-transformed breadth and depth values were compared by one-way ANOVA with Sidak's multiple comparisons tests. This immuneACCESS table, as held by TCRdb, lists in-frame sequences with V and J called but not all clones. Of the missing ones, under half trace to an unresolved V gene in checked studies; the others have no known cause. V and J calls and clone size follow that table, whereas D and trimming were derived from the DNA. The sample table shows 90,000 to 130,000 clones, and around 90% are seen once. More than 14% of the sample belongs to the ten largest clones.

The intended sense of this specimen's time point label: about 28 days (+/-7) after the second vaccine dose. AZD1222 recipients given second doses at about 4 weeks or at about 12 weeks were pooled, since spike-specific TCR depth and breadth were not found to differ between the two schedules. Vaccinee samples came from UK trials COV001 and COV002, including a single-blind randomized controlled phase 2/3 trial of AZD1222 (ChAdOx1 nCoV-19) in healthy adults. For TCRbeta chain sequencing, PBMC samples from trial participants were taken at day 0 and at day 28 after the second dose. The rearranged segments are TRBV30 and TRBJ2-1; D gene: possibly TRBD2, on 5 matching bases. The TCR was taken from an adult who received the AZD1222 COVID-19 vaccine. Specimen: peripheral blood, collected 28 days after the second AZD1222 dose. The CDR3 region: CAWSVMPAGYNEQFF. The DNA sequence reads TGTGCCTGGAGTGTAATGCCCGCGGGCTACAATGAGCAGTTCTTC.